Listed below are T cell receptor beta chains from one sample, sequenced in a study of blood T cell repertoires in COVID-19. Some clones are missing from TCRdb's copy, which holds only in-frame ones; the method was immunoSEQ multiplex PCR. The sample records 25,000 to 30,000 clones, 85% to 90% being singletons. Sequencing was done on a sample of peripheral blood. The receptor source for this set is a man between 65 and 80 years old with active COVID-19. Both conserved end residues are part of each CDR3.

CASKTGGDTEAFF TRBJ1-1 TRBV6-5
CASSPRGSGFGKNIQYF TRBJ2-4 TRBV7-3
CASSLGQGGYEQYF TRBJ2-7 TRBV5-1
CASSLREEQPQHF TRBJ1-5 TRBV9
CASSLRGAGGYDTQYF TRBJ2-3 TRBV11-3
CASNPTEGGDYGYTF TRBJ1-2 TRBV9
CASSPSAQDTQYF TRBJ2-3 TRBV18
CASSPLLGQGGQETQYF TRBJ2-5 TRBV18
CSVVGGYYGYTF TRBJ1-2 TRBV29-1
CASSLASTGGEKLFF TRBJ1-4 TRBV5-1
CASGTGSAYEQYF TRBJ2-7 TRBV12-3/TRBV12-4
CASSLGQGITGELFF TRBJ2-2 TRBV5-6
CASSARVAGGPEQYF TRBJ2-7 TRBV7-8
CASSRGTNTGELFF TRBJ2-2 TRBV3-1/TRBV3-2
CASSLGQGRFGNTIYF TRBJ1-3 TRBV5-5
CASSQVSGTDTQYF TRBJ2-3 TRBV4-1
CASSSKLEAFF TRBJ1-1 TRBV6-2/TRBV6-3
CASSLGQDVSEQYF TRBJ2-7 TRBV5-1
CATSDLRRDYPNEQYF TRBJ2-7 TRBV24-1
CASSEAGRDNIQYF TRBJ2-4 TRBV2
CASSLAGTGTGLPQHF TRBJ1-5 TRBV7-2
CASSPQASGGSYEQYF TRBJ2-7 TRBV18
CASRKDRANTGELFF TRBJ2-2 TRBV19
CASSQEGTGVQANEKLFF TRBJ1-4 TRBV4-3
CASSRRPGQGDEQFF TRBJ2-1 TRBV9
CASGLVVRPDYEQYF TRBJ2-7 TRBV12-5
CASSLTSTGLVRETQYF TRBJ2-5 TRBV28
CASQIHRSYNEQFF TRBJ2-1 TRBV19
CASSLVGGAKNIQYF TRBJ2-4 TRBV7-2
CASSPERGGGETQYF TRBJ2-5 TRBV5-1
CASSLSPRDTQYF TRBJ2-3 TRBV7-3
CAWSPLGSEAFF TRBJ1-1 TRBV30